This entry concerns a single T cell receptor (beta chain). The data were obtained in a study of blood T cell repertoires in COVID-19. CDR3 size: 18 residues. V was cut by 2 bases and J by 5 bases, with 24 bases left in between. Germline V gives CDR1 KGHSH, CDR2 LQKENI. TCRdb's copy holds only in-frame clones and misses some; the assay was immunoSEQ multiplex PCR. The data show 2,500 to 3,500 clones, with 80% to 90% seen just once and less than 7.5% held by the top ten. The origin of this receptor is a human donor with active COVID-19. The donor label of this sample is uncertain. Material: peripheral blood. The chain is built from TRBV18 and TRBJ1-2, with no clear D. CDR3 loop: CASSPITGMRGLGYGYTF. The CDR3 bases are TGTGCCAGCTCACCAATAACCGGAATGAGAGGCCTCGGATATGGCTACACCTTC. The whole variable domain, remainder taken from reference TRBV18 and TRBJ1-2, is NAGVMQNPRHLVRRRGQEARLRCSPMKGHSHVYWYRQLPEEGLKFMVYLQKENIIDESGMPKERFSAEFPKEGPSILRIQQVVRGDSAAYFCASSPITGMRGLGYGYTFGSGTRLTVV.